The entry below gives a single T cell receptor beta chain sequence along with its context. The sample belongs to a study of blood T cell repertoires in COVID-19. The wider study: Spain, Italy and the United States supplied samples that represented acute and convalescent COVID-19. T cells, B-cell-depleted T cells, or PBMCs supplied cDNA or gDNA.

The CDR3 covers 18 residues. J gave up 5 bases and V 0 bases, and 15 bases lay outside the gene matches. The germline CDR1 and CDR2 sequences are LNHDA and SQIVND (reference sequence). Authors' processing steps: Estimated nucleated cell counts came from reference gene primer amplification. Sequencing used immunoSEQ multiplex PCR; TCRdb keeps in-frame clones, though not all of them. The V and J calls and the clone size are those of that table, but D and trimming were determined from the DNA. The top ten hold roughly 3.3% of the sample, which has 150,000 to 200,000 clones, around nine tenths seen once.

The origin of this receptor is a man between 65 and 85 years old with acute or convalescent COVID-19. The specimen was peripheral blood. The chain joins TRBV19 to TRBJ2-5; 7 bases are a match to TRBD2. The CDR3 here is CASSIEPLVAGSVETQYF. The CDR3 DNA is TGTGCCAGTAGTATAGAGCCTTTAGTAGCGGGCTCGGTGGAGACCCAGTACTTC.